The present TCR beta chain was sequenced within a study of blood T cell repertoires in COVID-19 (dated by TCRdb to 2019 to 2021). A note on the overall study: The collaborator samples originated in the United States, Italy and Spain and spanned the acute and convalescent phases of COVID-19. The sample metadata nearly always contained a de-identified subject ID, COVID-19 status, age in years and sex. Samples were obtained from the ongoing ImmuneRACE study (first 160 participants) and from over 1,000 subjects provided by 6 global collaborators. The repertoires were made available in a free public database intended to serve as a resource for research on the immune response to SARS-CoV-2. The dataset comprised deeply sampled blood TCRbeta repertoires from subjects exposed to, actively infected with, or recovered from COVID-19. HLA class I and class II types, where available, came from metadata supplied by the sample provider rather than from assay-based typing. The material from the prospective study consisted of cDNA or gDNA derived from T cells, B-cell-depleted T cells, or PBMCs.

Here is what the overall study found, with its caveats: Clinical and demographic metadata were provided uncurated, with the amount varying by source and participant.

For this clone: No antigen is known for it. Base quality data are lacking; no much larger clone is found one base away.

TCRbeta CDR3 regions were amplified from genomic DNA by means of the immunoSEQ Assay, a bias-controlled multiplex PCR. Under the source paper's analysis protocol: Within the assay, amplification of reference gene primers was used to estimate how many nucleated cells each sample contained. Sequence reads were collapsed and filtered to measure the absolute abundance of every unique TCRbeta CDR3 rearrangement. For each sample, productive Simpson clonality was calculated as the square root of Simpson's diversity index across productive rearrangements. TCRdb holds this immuneACCESS table with in-frame rearrangements only. Some clones are missing; in checked studies, unresolved V genes explain under half, and the rest has no known cause. From that table come the V and J calls and clone size; the DNA was used to work out D and trimming. This sample holds about 99,000 clones; roughly 84% were observed only once. The ten largest clones take up about 2% of the sample.

Whole blood was collected in K2EDTA tubes by collaborating institutions according to the institutions' own protocols. For TCRbeta analysis, collaborator samples were shipped as frozen whole blood, as isolated PBMCs, or as DNA extracted from either sample type. This TCR derives from a man in his 70s with active or convalescent COVID-19. Sequencing used peripheral blood.

DNA sequence: TGTGCCAGTAGTATCGGGACAGGGGCCTCTATAGCCCTCCACTTT. This yields the protein CASSIGTGASIALHF. The rearranged chain carries TRBV19 and TRBJ1-6; 10 of the junction bases match TRBD1. The junction shows trimming of 3 bases on V and 14 bases on J, and the gene matches do not reach 10 bases of it. The CDR3, cysteine through phenylalanine, is 15 amino acids long. Only the CDR3 part of the read is kept: 45 bases, read in frame from the first base. The germline V gene encodes CDR1 LNHDA and CDR2 SQIVND (reference sequence).